This T cell receptor beta chain appears in the sequencing data of a study of OX40 agonist ivuxolimab in advanced cancers. Study information: It was ivuxolimab, an agonistic anti-OX40 (CD134) antibody, that patients were treated with. Intravenous ivuxolimab at 0.01 to 10 mg/kg was given to patients every 2 weeks. Three patients had partial responses: one hepatocellular carcinoma, two cutaneous melanoma.

Produced via immunoSEQ multiplex PCR; TCRdb's table is partial and in-frame only. The top ten clones hold approximately 0.76% of a sample with fewer than 90,000 clones, about 89% of them seen once. Blood got drawn at baseline, again on cycle 4 day 1, and then on cycle 7 day 1. The CDR3 loop spans 13 amino acids. Trimming removed 6 bases from V and 3 bases from J, with 12 bases in between. CDR1 and CDR2 from the germline V gene are SGHKS and YYEKEE (reference sequence). This clone was found once. The sequencing used CD4+ or CD8+ T cells sorted from blood, collected in a trial of the OX40 agonist ivuxolimab. This TCR was recovered from an adult with an advanced solid tumor such as melanoma, head and neck, liver or kidney cancer. The chain uses TRBV5-5 and TRBJ1-1; D call uncertain. Written as DNA, the CDR3 is TGTGCCAGCACCCCGGCCGGGGACACTGAAGCTTTCTTT. Its protein is CASTPAGDTEAFF.